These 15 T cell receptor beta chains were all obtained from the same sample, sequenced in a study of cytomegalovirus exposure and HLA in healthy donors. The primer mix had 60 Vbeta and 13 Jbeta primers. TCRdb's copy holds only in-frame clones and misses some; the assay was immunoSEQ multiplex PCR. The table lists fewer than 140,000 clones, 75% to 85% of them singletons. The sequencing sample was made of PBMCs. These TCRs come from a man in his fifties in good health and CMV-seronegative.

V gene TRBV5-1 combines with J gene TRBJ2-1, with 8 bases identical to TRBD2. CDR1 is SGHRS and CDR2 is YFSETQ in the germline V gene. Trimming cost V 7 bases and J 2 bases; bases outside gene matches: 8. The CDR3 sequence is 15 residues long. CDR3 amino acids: CASLRVAGTYNEQFF. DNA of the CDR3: TGCGCCAGCCTTCGGGTAGCGGGGACCTACAATGAGCAGTTCTTC.

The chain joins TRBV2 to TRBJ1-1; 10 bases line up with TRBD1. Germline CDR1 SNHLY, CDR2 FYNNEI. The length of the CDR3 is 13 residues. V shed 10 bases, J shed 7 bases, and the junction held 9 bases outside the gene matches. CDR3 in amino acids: CATEDRGLGEAFF. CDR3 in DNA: TGTGCCACAGAAGACAGGGGGCTTGGTGAAGCTTTCTTT.

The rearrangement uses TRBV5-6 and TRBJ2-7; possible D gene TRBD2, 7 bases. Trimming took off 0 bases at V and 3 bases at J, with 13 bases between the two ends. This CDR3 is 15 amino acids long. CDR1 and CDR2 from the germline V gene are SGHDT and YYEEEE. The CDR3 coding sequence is TGTGCCAGCAGCTTGGGCGGGGGCTATGGCTACGAGCAGTACTTC. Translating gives CASSLGGGYGYEQYF.

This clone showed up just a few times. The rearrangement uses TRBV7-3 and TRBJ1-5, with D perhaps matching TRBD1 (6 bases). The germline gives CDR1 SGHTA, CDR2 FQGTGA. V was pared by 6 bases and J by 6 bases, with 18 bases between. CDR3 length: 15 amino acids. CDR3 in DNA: TGTGCCAGCAGTCTAAATGGGGGCCGGGGTCAGCCCCAGCATTTT. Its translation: CASSLNGGRGQPQHF.

CDR3 sequence reads: CASRRGGRETGELFF. The DNA for the CDR3 is TGTGCCAGTAGACGAGGGGGTAGGGAAACCGGGGAGCTGTTTTTT. V gene TRBV19 combines with J gene TRBJ2-2; possibly TRBD1 for D (6 bases). V was trimmed by 6 bases and J by 5 bases, leaving 16 bases between them. This CDR3 region has 15 residues. Germline V lookup: CDR1 LNHDA, CDR2 SQIVND (reference sequence).

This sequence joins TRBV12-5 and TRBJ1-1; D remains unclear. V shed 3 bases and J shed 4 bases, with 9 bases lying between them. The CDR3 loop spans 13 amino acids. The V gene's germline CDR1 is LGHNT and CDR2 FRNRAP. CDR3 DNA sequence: TGTGCTAGTGGTTTCCAGATACGCACTGAAGCTTTCTTT. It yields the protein CASGFQIRTEAFF.

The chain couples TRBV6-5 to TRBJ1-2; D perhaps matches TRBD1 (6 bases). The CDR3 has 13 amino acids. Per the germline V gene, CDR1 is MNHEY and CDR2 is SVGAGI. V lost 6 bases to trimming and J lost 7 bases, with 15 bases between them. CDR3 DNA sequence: TGTGCCAGCAGAACAGGGTTGTCAGCTGGCTACACCTTC. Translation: CASRTGLSAGYTF.

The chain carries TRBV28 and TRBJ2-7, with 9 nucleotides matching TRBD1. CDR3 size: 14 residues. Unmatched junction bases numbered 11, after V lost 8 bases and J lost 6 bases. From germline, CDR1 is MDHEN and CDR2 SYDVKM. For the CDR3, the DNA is TGTGCCAGCGCGGACGGGACAGGGAGGGTCGAGCAGTACGTC. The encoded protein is CASADGTGRVEQYV.

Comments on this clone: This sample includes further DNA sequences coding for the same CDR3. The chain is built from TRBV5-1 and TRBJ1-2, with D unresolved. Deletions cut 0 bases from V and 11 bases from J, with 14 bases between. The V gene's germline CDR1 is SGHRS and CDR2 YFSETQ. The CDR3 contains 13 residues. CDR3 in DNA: TGCGCCAGCAGCTTGGCCGGAGGCCAAACTTACACCTTC. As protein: CASSLAGGQTYTF.

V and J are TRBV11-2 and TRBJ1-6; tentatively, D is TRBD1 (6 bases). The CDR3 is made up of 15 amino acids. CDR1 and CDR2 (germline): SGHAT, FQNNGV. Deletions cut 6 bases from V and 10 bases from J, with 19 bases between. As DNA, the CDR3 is TGTGCCAGCAGACGAGTTGGGGGCCTCAAATCACCCCTCCACTTT. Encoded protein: CASRRVGGLKSPLHF. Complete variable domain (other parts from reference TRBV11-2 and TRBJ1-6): EAGVAQSPRYKIIEKRQSVAFWCNPISGHATLYWYQQILGQGPKLLIQFQNNGVVDDSQLPKDRFSAERLKGVDSTLKIQPAKLEDSAVYLCASRRVGGLKSPLHFGNGTRLTVT.

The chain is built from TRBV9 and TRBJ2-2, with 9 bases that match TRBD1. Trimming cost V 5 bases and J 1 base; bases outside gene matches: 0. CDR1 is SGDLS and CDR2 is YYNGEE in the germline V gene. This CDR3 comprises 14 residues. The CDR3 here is CASRGQGNTGELFF. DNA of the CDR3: TGTGCCAGCAGGGGACAGGGGAACACCGGGGAGCTGTTTTTT.

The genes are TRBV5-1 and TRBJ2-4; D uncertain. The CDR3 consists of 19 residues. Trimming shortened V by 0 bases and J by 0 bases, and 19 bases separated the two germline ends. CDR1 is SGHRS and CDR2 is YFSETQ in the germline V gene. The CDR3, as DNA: TGCGCCAGCAGCTTGGTGGCATCAGGATTGACCGGAGCCAAAAACATTCAGTACTTC. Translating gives CASSLVASGLTGAKNIQYF.

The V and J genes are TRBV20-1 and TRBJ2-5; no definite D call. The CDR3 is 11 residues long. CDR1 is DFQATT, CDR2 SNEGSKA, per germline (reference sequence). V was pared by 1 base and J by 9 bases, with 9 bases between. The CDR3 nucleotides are TGCAGTGCTAGAGTAGTTCGGGCCCAGTACTTC. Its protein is CSARVVRAQYF.

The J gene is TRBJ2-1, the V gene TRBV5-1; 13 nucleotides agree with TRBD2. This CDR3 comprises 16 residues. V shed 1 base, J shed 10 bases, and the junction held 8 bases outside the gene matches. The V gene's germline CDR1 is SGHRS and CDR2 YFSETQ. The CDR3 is CASSLRTSGGAREQFF. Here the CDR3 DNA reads TGCGCCAGCAGCTTGCGTACTAGCGGGGGGGCTCGAGAGCAGTTCTTC. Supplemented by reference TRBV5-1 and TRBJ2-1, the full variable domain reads KAGVTQTPRYLIKTRGQQVTLSCSPISGHRSVSWYQQTPGQGLQFLFEYFSETQRNKGNFPGRFSGRQFSNSRSEMNVSTLELGDSALYLCASSLRTSGGAREQFFGPGTRLTVL.

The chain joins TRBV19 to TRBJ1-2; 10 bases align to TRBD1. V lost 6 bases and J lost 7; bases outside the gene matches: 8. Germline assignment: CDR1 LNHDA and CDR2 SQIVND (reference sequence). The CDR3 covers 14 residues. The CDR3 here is CASRRDRGSGGYTF. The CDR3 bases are TGTGCCAGTAGGCGGGACAGGGGATCCGGTGGCTACACCTTC.